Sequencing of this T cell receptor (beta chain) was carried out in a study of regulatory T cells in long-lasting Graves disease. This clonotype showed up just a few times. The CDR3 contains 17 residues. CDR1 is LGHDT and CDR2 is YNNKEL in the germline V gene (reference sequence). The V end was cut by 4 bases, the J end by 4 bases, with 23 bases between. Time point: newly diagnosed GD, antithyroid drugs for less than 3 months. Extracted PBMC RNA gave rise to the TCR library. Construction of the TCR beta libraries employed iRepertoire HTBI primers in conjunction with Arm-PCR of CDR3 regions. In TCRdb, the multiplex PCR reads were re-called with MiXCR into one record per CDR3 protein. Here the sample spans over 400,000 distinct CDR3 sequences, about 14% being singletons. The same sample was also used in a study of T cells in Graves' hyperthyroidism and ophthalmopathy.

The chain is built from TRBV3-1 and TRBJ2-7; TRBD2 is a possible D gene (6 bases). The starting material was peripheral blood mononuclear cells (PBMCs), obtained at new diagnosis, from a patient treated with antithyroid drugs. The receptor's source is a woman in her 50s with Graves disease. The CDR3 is CASSPYPLGRLEYEQYF. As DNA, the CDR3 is TGTGCCAGCAGCCCCTACCCTTTAGGGAGGCTCGAATACGAGCAGTACTTC.